A selection of T cell receptor beta chains follows, all from one sample in a study of cytomegalovirus exposure and HLA in healthy donors. Produced via immunoSEQ multiplex PCR; TCRdb's table is partial and in-frame only. Of around 140,000 clones detected, about 80% appear once; the ten largest clones hold approximately 4.1%. Sequenced: PBMCs. These receptors were taken from a man aged 35-49 years in good health and CMV-seronegative. CDR3s include the opening cysteine and the closing phenylalanine or tryptophan. D genes are given only for firm matches. The size field is filled for only some rows; it gives once, few, many or a size class.

size: -; length: 17; V: TRBV7-8; D: TRBD2; J: TRBJ2-7; CDR3: CASSFVMAGGPSYEQYF; DNA: TGTGCCAGCAGCTTTGTGATGGCGGGGGGTCCTTCCTACGAGCAGTACTTC
size: -; length: 16; V: TRBV6-1; D: -; J: TRBJ2-7; CDR3: CASSESDGSGTYEQYF; DNA: TGTGCCAGCAGTGAATCGGATGGGAGCGGCACCTACGAGCAGTACTTC
size: -; length: 16; V: TRBV6-5; D: -; J: TRBJ2-3; CDR3: CASSYSGYAQTDTQYF; DNA: TGTGCCAGCAGTTACTCCGGGTATGCGCAAACAGATACGCAGTATTTT
size: -; length: 14; V: TRBV7-9; D: TRBD2; J: TRBJ2-7; CDR3: CASSLSGGAYEQYF; DNA: TGTGCCAGCAGCTTAAGCGGGGGAGCCTACGAGCAGTACTTC
size: -; length: 13; V: TRBV6-5; D: TRBD1; J: TRBJ1-2; CDR3: CASRGQGGYGYTF; DNA: TGTGCCAGCAGGGGACAGGGTGGATATGGCTACACCTTC
size: -; length: 15; V: TRBV6-5; D: TRBD1; J: TRBJ1-2; CDR3: CASTLSDRASHGYTF; DNA: TGTGCCAGCACCCTATCGGACAGGGCGTCGCATGGCTACACCTTC
size: few; length: 15; V: TRBV9; D: -; J: TRBJ2-2; CDR3: CASSVRGGGTGELFF; DNA: TGTGCCAGCAGCGTACGCGGGGGCGGGACCGGGGAGCTGTTTTTT
size: -; length: 15; V: TRBV27; D: TRBD2; J: TRBJ2-1; CDR3: CASSPLAGGNNEQFF; DNA: TGTGCCAGCAGCCCCCTAGCGGGGGGCAATAATGAGCAGTTCTTC
size: -; length: 14; V: TRBV6-5; D: -; J: TRBJ1-1; CDR3: CASSLSLGNTEAFF; DNA: TGTGCCAGCAGCCTCTCCCTCGGGAACACTGAAGCTTTCTTT
size: -; length: 15; V: TRBV7-9; D: TRBD1; J: TRBJ2-5; CDR3: CASSLAQGAAETQYF; DNA: TGTGCCAGCAGCTTAGCGCAGGGGGCTGCAGAGACCCAGTACTTC
size: -; length: 15; V: TRBV5-8; D: -; J: TRBJ1-6; CDR3: CASSLARVPLSPLHF; DNA: TGTGCCAGCAGCTTGGCCCGGGTCCCCCTTTCACCCCTCCACTTT
size: -; length: 13; V: TRBV25-1; D: -; J: TRBJ2-7; CDR3: CASSELIPYEQYF; DNA: TGTGCCAGCAGTGAACTTATCCCCTACGAGCAGTACTTC
size: -; length: 13; V: TRBV7-9; D: TRBD2; J: TRBJ2-1; CDR3: CASQLAGVNEQFF; DNA: TGTGCCAGCCAACTAGCGGGGGTCAATGAGCAGTTCTTC
size: -; length: 13; V: TRBV28; D: -; J: TRBJ1-3; CDR3: CATQGTSGNTIYF; DNA: TGTGCCACTCAGGGAACCTCTGGAAACACCATATATTTT
size: -; length: 14; V: TRBV19; D: TRBD1; J: TRBJ1-4; CDR3: CASSHRGFNEKLFF; DNA: TGTGCCAGTAGCCACAGGGGGTTTAATGAAAAACTGTTTTTT
size: -; length: 16; V: TRBV2; D: -; J: TRBJ1-6; CDR3: CASSGRRTENNSPLHF; DNA: TGTGCCAGCAGTGGCAGAAGGACAGAGAATAATTCACCCCTCCACTTT
size: -; length: 16; V: TRBV11-3; D: -; J: TRBJ2-7; CDR3: CASSLSGVSPTYEQYF; DNA: TGTGCCAGCAGCTTATCAGGGGTCTCACCTACCTACGAGCAGTACTTC
size: -; length: 16; V: TRBV25-1; D: TRBD1; J: TRBJ1-4; CDR3: CASSNLGQGSNEKLFF; DNA: TGTGCCAGCAGTAATCTAGGACAGGGGTCTAATGAAAAACTGTTTTTT
size: -; length: 13; V: TRBV27; D: -; J: TRBJ1-2; CDR3: CASSSQAGYGYTF; DNA: TGTGCCAGCAGTTCACAAGCAGGGTATGGCTACACCTTC
size: -; length: 15; V: TRBV6-5; D: TRBD1; J: TRBJ1-2; CDR3: CASSYDTGANYGYTF; DNA: TGTGCCAGCAGTTACGACACAGGGGCGAACTATGGCTACACCTTC
size: few; length: 12; V: TRBV5-4; D: TRBD2; J: TRBJ2-1; CDR3: CASSPGLAGQFF; DNA: TGTGCCAGCAGCCCGGGACTAGCGGGCCAGTTCTTC
size: -; length: 18; V: TRBV7-6; D: -; J: TRBJ2-5; CDR3: CASSLPVERRERQETQYF; DNA: TGTGCCAGCAGCTTACCCGTAGAAAGGAGGGAGAGGCAAGAGACCCAGTACTTC
size: -; length: 13; V: TRBV19; D: -; J: TRBJ2-3; CDR3: CASSSGFTDTQYF; DNA: TGTGCCAGTAGTTCGGGGTTCACAGATACGCAGTATTTT
size: -; length: 13; V: TRBV11-2; D: TRBD1; J: TRBJ2-7; CDR3: CASSWTGDGEQYF; DNA: TGTGCCAGCAGTTGGACAGGGGACGGCGAGCAGTACTTC
size: -; length: 14; V: TRBV27; D: TRBD1; J: TRBJ2-7; CDR3: CASSPGQGAYEQYF; DNA: TGTGCCAGCAGTCCGGGACAGGGTGCCTACGAGCAGTACTTC
size: -; length: 19; V: TRBV5-1; D: -; J: TRBJ2-7; CDR3: CASSLRSDTRSLSSYEQYF; DNA: TGCGCCAGCAGCTTACGTTCGGACACCCGTAGCCTAAGCTCCTACGAGCAGTACTTC
size: -; length: 14; V: TRBV19; D: -; J: TRBJ1-1; CDR3: CASRMRGSGTEAFF; DNA: TGTGCCAGTAGAATGAGAGGATCTGGCACTGAAGCTTTCTTT
size: -; length: 14; V: TRBV5-4; D: -; J: TRBJ1-2; CDR3: CASSLDSPNYGYTF; DNA: TGTGCCAGCAGCTTGGACAGCCCTAACTATGGCTACACCTTC
size: -; length: 14; V: TRBV29-1; D: -; J: TRBJ2-1; CDR3: CSVGRGPPANEQFF; DNA: TGCAGCGTTGGTAGGGGCCCCCCCGCCAATGAGCAGTTCTTC
size: few; length: 13; V: TRBV6-6; D: -; J: TRBJ1-4; CDR3: CASTRDFNEKLFF; DNA: TGTGCCAGCACGAGGGACTTCAATGAAAAACTGTTTTTT
size: few; length: 16; V: TRBV7-6; D: TRBD2; J: TRBJ2-5; CDR3: CASSPEIAGEDGTQYF; DNA: TGTGCCAGCAGCCCCGAGATAGCGGGGGAAGACGGGACCCAGTACTTC
size: -; length: 17; V: TRBV14; D: -; J: TRBJ1-1; CDR3: CASSQDLGEGDDTEAFF; DNA: TGTGCCAGCAGCCAAGATTTAGGGGAAGGGGATGACACTGAAGCTTTCTTT